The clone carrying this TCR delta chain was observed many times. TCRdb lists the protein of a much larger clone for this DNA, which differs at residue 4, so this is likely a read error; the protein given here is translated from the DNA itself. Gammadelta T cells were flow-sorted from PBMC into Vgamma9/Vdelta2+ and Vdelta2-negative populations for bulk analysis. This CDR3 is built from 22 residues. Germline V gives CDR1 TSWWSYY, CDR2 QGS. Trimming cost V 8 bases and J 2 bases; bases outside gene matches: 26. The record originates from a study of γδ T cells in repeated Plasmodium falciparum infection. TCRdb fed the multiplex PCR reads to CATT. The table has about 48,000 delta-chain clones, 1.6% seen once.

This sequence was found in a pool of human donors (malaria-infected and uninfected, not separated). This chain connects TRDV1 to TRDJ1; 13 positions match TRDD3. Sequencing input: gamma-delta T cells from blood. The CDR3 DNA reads TGTGCTCTTAGGCTCCCATTAGGCCGTAGTACTGGGGGATACGGTACTACCGATAAACTCATCTTT. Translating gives CALRLPLGRSTGGYGTTDKLIF.